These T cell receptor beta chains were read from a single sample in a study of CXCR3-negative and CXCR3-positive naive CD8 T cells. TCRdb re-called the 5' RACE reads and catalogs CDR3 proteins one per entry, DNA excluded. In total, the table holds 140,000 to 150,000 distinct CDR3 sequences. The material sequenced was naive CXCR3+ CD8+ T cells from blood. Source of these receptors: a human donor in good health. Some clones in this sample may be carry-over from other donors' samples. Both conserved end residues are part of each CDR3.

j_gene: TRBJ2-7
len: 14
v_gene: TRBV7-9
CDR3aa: CASSLVDRGYEQYF

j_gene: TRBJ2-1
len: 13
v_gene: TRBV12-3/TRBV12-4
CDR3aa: CASRPGLLNEQFF

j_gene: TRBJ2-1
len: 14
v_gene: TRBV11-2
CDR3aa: CASSLDPGVNEQFF

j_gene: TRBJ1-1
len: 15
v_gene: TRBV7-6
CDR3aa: CASSPVQGLRTEDFF

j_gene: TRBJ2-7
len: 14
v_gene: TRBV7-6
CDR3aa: CASSPRGLLYEQYF

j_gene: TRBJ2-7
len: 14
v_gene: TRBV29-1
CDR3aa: CSVDPGQGTYEQYF

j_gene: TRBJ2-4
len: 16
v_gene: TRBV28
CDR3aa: CASSHRTSGAKNIQYF

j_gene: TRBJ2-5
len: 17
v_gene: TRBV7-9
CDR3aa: CASSSSRTGLSQETQYF

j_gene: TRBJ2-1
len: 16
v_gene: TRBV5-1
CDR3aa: CASSLWAGSVYNEQFF

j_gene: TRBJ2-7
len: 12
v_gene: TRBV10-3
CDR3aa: CATGVSNYEQYF

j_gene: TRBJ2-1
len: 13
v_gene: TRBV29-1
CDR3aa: CSVDKREWDEQFF